The clone carrying this T cell receptor (beta chain) was seen only a few times. Its target is unknown. The sample is drawn from a study of T-cell reconstitution after alpha-beta-depleted transplantation in children. Study-level results: Some patients showed high day-60 TCRbeta diversity, which derived from surviving recipient T cells and thymic progenitors. Several hundred expanded graft clones reportedly were the source of alpha-beta T cells about two months after transplant.

Trimming pared 5 bases from V and 0 bases from J, leaving 11 bases between. The CDR3 covers 14 residues. CDR1 is SGHAT and CDR2 is FQNNGV in the germline V gene. Unique molecular identifiers were used to barcode this TCRbeta library. TCRdb re-analysed the PCR reads in MiXCR, keeping a single row per CDR3 protein. The table records about 130,000 distinct CDR3 sequences, about 9.9% of them present only once. This receptor was identified in a girl under three years old who had a stem cell transplant for combined immunodeficiency, so the T cells may come from the graft donor. The sequences come from PBMCs, mostly from graft donor cells, collected 180 days after TCRalphabeta/CD19-depleted stem cell transplant. The chain recombines TRBV11-2 with TRBJ2-7, with D unresolved. Here the CDR3 reads CASSLGSSSYEQYF. For the CDR3, the DNA is TGTGCCAGCAGCCTGGGCAGTAGCTCCTACGAGCAGTACTTC.